This is a list of T cell receptor beta chains from one sample in a study of cytomegalovirus exposure and HLA in healthy donors. The repertoire was sequenced with immunoSEQ multiplex PCR; TCRdb's copy has only in-frame clones and lacks some. The sample yields over 100,000 clones, around 86% seen once. Sequenced material: PBMCs. The receptors come from a woman between 45 and 60 years old in good health and CMV-seropositive. Each CDR3 is given with its conserved first and last residue. Fields, in order: J gene, D gene, clone size, V gene, CDR3 protein, CDR3 DNA. The D gene is left open where the match is weak. The size entry is marked missing in some rows and otherwise reads once, few, many or a size class.

>TRBJ2-7|NA|NA|TRBV27
CASSSRYLYWSGEQYF
TGTGCCAGCAGTTCTCGATACCTCTATTGGTCCGGCGAGCAGTACTTC
>TRBJ1-1|NA|NA|TRBV7-2
CASTLIRQSEAFF
TGTGCCAGCACTCTCATCCGACAGTCTGAAGCTTTCTTT
>TRBJ1-2|NA|NA|TRBV5-6
CASSPRGMDGYTF
TGTGCCAGCAGCCCGCGGGGCATGGATGGCTACACCTTC
>TRBJ2-1|NA|NA|TRBV27
CASSLSRQSSYNEQFF
TGTGCCAGCAGTTTATCGAGGCAGAGCTCCTACAATGAGCAGTTCTTC
>TRBJ1-6|NA|NA|TRBV6-6
CASSYSGRGSPLHF
TGTGCCAGCAGTTACTCGGGCAGGGGTTCACCCCTCCACTTT
>TRBJ1-5|NA|NA|TRBV2
CASKTGNQPQHF
TGTGCCAGCAAGACAGGCAATCAGCCCCAGCATTTT
>TRBJ2-2|TRBD2|NA|TRBV2
CASSPISLAGGTGELFF
TGTGCCAGCAGCCCCATTTCCCTAGCGGGAGGCACCGGGGAGCTGTTTTTT
>TRBJ2-5|TRBD1|NA|TRBV6-1
CASREGGTGVQETQYF
TGTGCCAGCCGGGAAGGAGGGACAGGAGTCCAAGAGACCCAGTACTTC
>TRBJ2-4|TRBD1|NA|TRBV6-6
CASSTGQGEVNIQYF
TGTGCCAGCAGTACTGGACAGGGGGAGGTAAACATTCAGTACTTC
>TRBJ2-2|NA|NA|TRBV19
CASSIGQPNTGELFF
TGTGCCAGTAGCATCGGACAGCCTAACACCGGGGAGCTGTTTTTT
>TRBJ2-6|NA|NA|TRBV7-3
CASSLLGDSRHSGANVLTF
TGTGCCAGCAGCCTCCTAGGGGACTCGCGACACTCTGGGGCCAACGTCCTGACTTTC
>TRBJ1-2|TRBD1|NA|TRBV28
CASSYGQEITF
TGTGCCAGCAGTTATGGACAGGAGATCACCTTC
>TRBJ2-7|TRBD2|NA|TRBV5-1
CASSLTSGSGSYEQYF
TGCGCCAGCAGCCTTACTAGCGGGAGTGGGTCCTACGAGCAGTACTTC
>TRBJ2-7|NA|NA|TRBV28
CASSLVGKRTSYEQYF
TGTGCCAGCAGTTTGGTCGGTAAGCGGACCTCCTACGAGCAGTACTTC
>TRBJ1-5|TRBD1|NA|TRBV5-1
CASSPTGGQQPQHF
TGCGCCAGCAGCCCGACAGGGGGCCAACAGCCCCAGCATTTT
>TRBJ2-3|TRBD2|few|TRBV10-1
CASSVTGGSTDTQYF
TGCGCCAGCAGTGTGACGGGAGGTTCAACAGATACGCAGTATTTT
>TRBJ2-3|TRBD2|NA|TRBV5-4
CASSLRIAGAADTQYF
TGTGCCAGCAGCTTGAGAATAGCGGGGGCGGCAGATACGCAGTATTTT
>TRBJ1-6|NA|NA|TRBV19
CASSPGRGNSPLHF
TGTGCCAGTAGCCCGGGCAGGGGCAATTCACCCCTCCACTTT
>TRBJ1-3|TRBD1|NA|TRBV6-1
CASGQGFGNTIYF
TGTGCCAGCGGACAGGGGTTTGGAAACACCATATATTTT
>TRBJ2-1|NA|NA|TRBV2
CASSPLYNEQFF
TGTGCCAGCAGTCCCCTCTACAATGAGCAGTTCTTC
>TRBJ1-1|TRBD1|NA|TRBV6-5
CASSVWGQSPEAFF
TGTGCCAGCAGTGTTTGGGGACAGAGTCCTGAAGCTTTCTTT
>TRBJ1-1|TRBD1|NA|TRBV5-1
CASSLITGVAEAFF
TGCGCCAGCAGCTTGATAACAGGGGTCGCTGAAGCTTTCTTT
>TRBJ1-5|NA|NA|TRBV5-5
CASSSLQGINQPQHF
TGTGCCAGCAGCTCTTTACAGGGAATCAATCAGCCCCAGCATTTT
>TRBJ1-2|TRBD1|NA|TRBV28
CASSFVQGGGYTF
TGTGCCAGCAGTTTTGTGCAGGGGGGTGGCTACACCTTC
>TRBJ2-7|NA|NA|TRBV7-9
CASSLVEATEQYF
TGTGCCAGCAGCTTAGTGGAGGCTACCGAGCAGTACTTC
>TRBJ1-6|NA|NA|TRBV7-9
CASSLEGDAYSPLHF
TGTGCCAGCAGCTTAGAGGGAGACGCATATTCACCCCTCCACTTT
>TRBJ2-7|NA|NA|TRBV5-5
CASSVAEGPSYEQYF
TGTGCCAGCAGCGTAGCGGAGGGACCCTCCTACGAGCAGTACTTC
>TRBJ1-5|NA|NA|TRBV7-8
CASSTGGNQPQHF
TGTGCCAGCAGCACCGGAGGCAATCAGCCCCAGCATTTT
>TRBJ1-2|NA|NA|TRBV6-6
CASYSYGYTF
TGTGCCAGCTACAGCTATGGCTACACCTTC
>TRBJ2-1|NA|once|TRBV18
CASSEGDEQFF
TGTGCCAGCTCGGAGGGCGATGAGCAGTTCTTC
>TRBJ2-3|NA|once|TRBV7-2
CASSSYSYDTQYF
TGTGCCAGCAGCTCCTACAGTTATGATACGCAGTATTTT
>TRBJ2-5|TRBD1|NA|TRBV7-2
CASSEDRGRETQYF
TGTGCCAGCAGCGAGGACAGGGGGCGAGAGACCCAGTACTTC
>TRBJ2-6|NA|NA|TRBV13
CASSSYLQDSGANVLTF
TGTGCCAGCAGCTCGTACCTTCAGGACTCTGGGGCCAACGTCCTGACTTTC
>TRBJ2-7|TRBD1|few|TRBV19
CASKRGQGSSYEQYF
TGTGCCAGTAAGCGGGGACAGGGCAGCTCCTACGAGCAGTACTTC
>TRBJ1-5|NA|once|TRBV19
CASSPRYGQSYYQPQHF
TGTGCCAGTAGTCCTCGATACGGACAATCGTACTATCAGCCCCAGCATTTT
>TRBJ1-6|NA|NA|TRBV6-1
CASSEGLNRGSPLHF
TGTGCCAGCAGTGAAGGGCTTAATAGGGGCTCACCCCTCCACTTT
>TRBJ2-1|TRBD2|NA|TRBV9
CASSANLGLAMYNEQFF
TGTGCCAGCAGCGCCAACCTGGGACTAGCGATGTACAATGAGCAGTTCTTC
>TRBJ1-5|NA|NA|TRBV30
CAWREGGINQPQHF
TGTGCCTGGAGAGAGGGGGGGATCAATCAGCCCCAGCATTTT
>TRBJ1-1|NA|NA|TRBV5-1
CASSLETGLNTEAFF
TGCGCCAGCAGCTTGGAAACAGGTTTGAACACTGAAGCTTTCTTT
>TRBJ2-3|NA|NA|TRBV27
CASSLTALSTDTQYF
TGTGCCAGCAGTCTTACCGCACTTAGCACAGATACGCAGTATTTT
>TRBJ2-7|TRBD1|NA|TRBV5-1
CASSRDSLYEQYF
TGCGCCAGCAGCCGGGACAGCCTCTACGAGCAGTACTTC
>TRBJ2-7|NA|few|TRBV5-1
CASSPTGSIGDEQYF
TGCGCCAGCAGCCCGACAGGCAGCATAGGGGACGAGCAGTACTTC
>TRBJ1-5|NA|NA|TRBV7-2
CASSPRRTRDPQHF
TGTGCCAGCAGCCCGAGACGGACTAGGGATCCCCAGCATTTT
>TRBJ1-1|NA|NA|TRBV30
CAWSKQGTMNTEAFF
TGTGCCTGGAGTAAACAGGGTACCATGAACACTGAAGCTTTCTTT
>TRBJ2-7|TRBD1|NA|TRBV18
CASSPRSLGRTGSAYEQYF
TGTGCCAGCTCACCACGTAGCCTGGGGAGGACAGGGTCCGCGTACGAGCAGTACTTC
>TRBJ2-7|TRBD2|NA|TRBV29-1
CSGWGGDSYEQYF
TGCAGCGGCTGGGGGGGGGACTCCTACGAGCAGTACTTC
>TRBJ2-3|NA|NA|TRBV29-1
CSVEGGTGADTQYF
TGCAGCGTTGAAGGCGGGACGGGTGCAGATACGCAGTATTTT
>TRBJ2-3|TRBD2|NA|TRBV18
CASLSSGVTDTQYF
TGTGCCAGCCTAAGTAGCGGGGTCACAGATACGCAGTATTTT
>TRBJ1-2|NA|NA|TRBV28
CASSLPPPGDYGYTF
TGTGCCAGCAGTTTACCCCCACCAGGGGACTATGGCTACACCTTC
>TRBJ2-1|NA|NA|TRBV29-1
CSVEPRADSYNEQFF
TGCAGCGTTGAACCTAGAGCGGACTCCTACAATGAGCAGTTCTTC
>TRBJ2-7|NA|NA|TRBV18
CASSPSGGRVEQYF
TGTGCCAGCTCACCTTCGGGGGGCAGGGTCGAGCAGTACTTC
>TRBJ1-2|NA|NA|TRBV1
CTSRLTNRVSDYGYTF
TGCACCAGCAGATTGACAAACAGGGTTAGTGACTATGGCTACACCTTC